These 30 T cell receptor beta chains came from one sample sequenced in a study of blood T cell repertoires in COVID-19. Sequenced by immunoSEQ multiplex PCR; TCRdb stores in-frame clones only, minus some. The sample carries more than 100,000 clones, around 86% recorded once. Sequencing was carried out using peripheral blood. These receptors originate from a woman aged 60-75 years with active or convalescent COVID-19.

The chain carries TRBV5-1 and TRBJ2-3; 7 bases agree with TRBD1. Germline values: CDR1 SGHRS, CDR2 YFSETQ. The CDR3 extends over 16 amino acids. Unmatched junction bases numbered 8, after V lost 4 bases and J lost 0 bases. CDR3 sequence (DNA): TGCGCCAGCAGCGCCGGGACAGACTCTAGCACAGATACGCAGTATTTT. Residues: CASSAGTDSSTDTQYF.

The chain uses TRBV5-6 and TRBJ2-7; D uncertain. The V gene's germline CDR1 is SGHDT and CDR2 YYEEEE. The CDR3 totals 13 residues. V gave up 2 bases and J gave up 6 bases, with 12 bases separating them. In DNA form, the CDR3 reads TGTGCCAGCAGCTTTGATATACGCGGCGAGCAGTACTTC. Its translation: CASSFDIRGEQYF. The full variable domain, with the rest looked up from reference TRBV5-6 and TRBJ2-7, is DAGVTQSPTHLIKTRGQQVTLRCSPKSGHDTVSWYQQALGQGPQFIFQYYEEEERQRGNFPDRFSGHQFPNYSSELNVNALLLGDSALYLCASSFDIRGEQYFGPGTRLTVT.

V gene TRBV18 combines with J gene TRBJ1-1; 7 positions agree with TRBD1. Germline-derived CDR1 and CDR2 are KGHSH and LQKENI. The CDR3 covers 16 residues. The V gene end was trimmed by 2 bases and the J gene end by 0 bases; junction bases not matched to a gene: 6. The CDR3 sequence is CASSPEGARMNTEAFF. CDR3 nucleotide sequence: TGTGCCAGCTCACCAGAGGGGGCGAGGATGAACACTGAAGCTTTCTTT.

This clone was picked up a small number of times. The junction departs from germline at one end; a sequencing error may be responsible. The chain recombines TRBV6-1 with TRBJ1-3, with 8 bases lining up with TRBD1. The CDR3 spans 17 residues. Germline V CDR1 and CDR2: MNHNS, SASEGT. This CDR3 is CASTETGTGISGNTIYF. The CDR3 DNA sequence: TGTGCCAGCACTGAAACTGGGACAGGCATTTCTGGAAACACCATATATTTT.

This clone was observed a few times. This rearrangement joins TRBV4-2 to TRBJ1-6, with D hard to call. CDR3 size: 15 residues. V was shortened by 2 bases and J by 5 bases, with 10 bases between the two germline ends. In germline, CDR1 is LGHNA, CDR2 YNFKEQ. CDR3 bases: TGTGCCAGCAGCCAAAGAACCGGGAATAATTCACCCCTCCACTTT. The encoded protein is CASSQRTGNNSPLHF.

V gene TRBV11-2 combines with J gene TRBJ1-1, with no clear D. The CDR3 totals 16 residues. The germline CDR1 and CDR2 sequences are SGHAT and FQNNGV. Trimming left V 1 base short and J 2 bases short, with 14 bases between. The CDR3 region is CASSLGQAGFNTEAFF. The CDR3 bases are TGTGCCAGCAGCTTAGGGCAGGCCGGTTTTAACACTGAAGCTTTCTTT.

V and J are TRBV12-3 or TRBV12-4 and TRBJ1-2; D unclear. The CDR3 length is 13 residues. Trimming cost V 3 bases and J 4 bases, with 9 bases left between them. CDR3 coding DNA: TGTGCCAGCAGTTTTGGAGCATCCTATGGCTACACCTTC. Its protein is CASSFGASYGYTF.

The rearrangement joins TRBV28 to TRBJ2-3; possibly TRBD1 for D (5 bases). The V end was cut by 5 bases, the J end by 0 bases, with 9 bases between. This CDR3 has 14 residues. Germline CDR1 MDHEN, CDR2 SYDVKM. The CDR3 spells CASSMTESTDTQYF. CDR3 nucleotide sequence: TGTGCCAGCAGTATGACAGAGAGCACAGATACGCAGTATTTT.

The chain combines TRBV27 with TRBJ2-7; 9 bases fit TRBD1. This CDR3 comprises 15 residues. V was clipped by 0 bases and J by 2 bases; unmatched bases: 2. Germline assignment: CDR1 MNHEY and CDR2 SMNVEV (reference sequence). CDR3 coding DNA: TGTGCCAGCAGTTTATCGACAGGGGGACCCTACGAGCAGTACTTC. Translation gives CASSLSTGGPYEQYF.

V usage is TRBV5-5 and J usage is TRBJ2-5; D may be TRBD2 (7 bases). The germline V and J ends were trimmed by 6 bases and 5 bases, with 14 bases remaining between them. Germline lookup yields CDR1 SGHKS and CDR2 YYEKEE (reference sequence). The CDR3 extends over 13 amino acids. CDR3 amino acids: CASTVQGGETQYF. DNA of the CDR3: TGTGCCAGCACCGTACAGGGAGGGGAGACCCAGTACTTC. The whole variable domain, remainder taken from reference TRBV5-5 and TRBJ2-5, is DAGVTQSPTHLIKTRGQQVTLRCSPISGHKSVSWYQQVLGQGPQFIFQYYEKEERGRGNFPDRFSARQFPNYSSELNVNALLLGDSALYLCASTVQGGETQYFGPGTRLLVL.

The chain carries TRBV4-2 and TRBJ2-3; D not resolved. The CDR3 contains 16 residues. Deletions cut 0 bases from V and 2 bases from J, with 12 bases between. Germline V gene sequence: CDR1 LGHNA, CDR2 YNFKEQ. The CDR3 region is CASSQESRPDTDTQYF. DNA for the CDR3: TGTGCCAGCAGCCAAGAGTCTAGACCCGACACAGATACGCAGTATTTT.

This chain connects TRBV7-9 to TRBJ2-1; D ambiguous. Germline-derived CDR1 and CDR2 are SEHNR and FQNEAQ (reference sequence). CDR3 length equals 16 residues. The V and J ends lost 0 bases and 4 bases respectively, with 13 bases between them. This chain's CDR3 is CASSLARPSLYNEQFF. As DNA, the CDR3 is TGTGCCAGCAGCTTAGCTCGCCCAAGCCTATACAATGAGCAGTTCTTC.

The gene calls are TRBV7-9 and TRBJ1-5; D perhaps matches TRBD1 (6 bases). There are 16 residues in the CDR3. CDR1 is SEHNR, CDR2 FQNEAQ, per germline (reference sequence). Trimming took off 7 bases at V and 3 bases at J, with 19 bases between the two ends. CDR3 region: CASINWNRAYNQPQHF. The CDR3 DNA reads TGTGCCAGCATCAACTGGAACAGGGCTTACAATCAGCCCCAGCATTTT.

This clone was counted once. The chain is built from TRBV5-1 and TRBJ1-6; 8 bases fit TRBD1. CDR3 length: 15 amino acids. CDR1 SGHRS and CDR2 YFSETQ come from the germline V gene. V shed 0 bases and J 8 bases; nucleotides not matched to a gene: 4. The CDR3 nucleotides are TGCGCCAGCAGCTTGGGACAGGGGATTGATTCACCCCTCCACTTT. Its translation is CASSLGQGIDSPLHF.

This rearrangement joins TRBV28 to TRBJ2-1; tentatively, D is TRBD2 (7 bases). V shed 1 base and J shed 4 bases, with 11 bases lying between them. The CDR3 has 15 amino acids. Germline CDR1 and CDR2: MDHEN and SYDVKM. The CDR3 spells CASSLSGGGYNEQFF. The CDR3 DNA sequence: TGTGCCAGCAGTTTATCGGGGGGCGGATACAATGAGCAGTTCTTC.

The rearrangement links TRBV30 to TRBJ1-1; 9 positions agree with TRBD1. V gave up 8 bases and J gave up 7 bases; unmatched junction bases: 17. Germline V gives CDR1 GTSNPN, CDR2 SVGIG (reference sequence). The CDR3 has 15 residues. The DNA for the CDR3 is TGTGCCGCCCCCAGTGGGACAGGGAATATCGGTGAAGCTTTCTTT. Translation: CAAPSGTGNIGEAFF.

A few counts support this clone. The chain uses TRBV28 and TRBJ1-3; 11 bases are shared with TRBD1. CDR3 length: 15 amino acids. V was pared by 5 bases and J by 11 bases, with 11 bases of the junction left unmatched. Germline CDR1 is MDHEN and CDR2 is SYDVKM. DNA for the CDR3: TGTGCCAGCAGTACCCCCGGACAGGGGGCTGGCTCCATATATTTT. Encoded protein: CASSTPGQGAGSIYF.

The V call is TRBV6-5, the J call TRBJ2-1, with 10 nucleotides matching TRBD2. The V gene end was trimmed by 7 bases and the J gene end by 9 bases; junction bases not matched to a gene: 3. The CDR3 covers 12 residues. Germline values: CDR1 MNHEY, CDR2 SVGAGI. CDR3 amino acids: CASTRTSGEQFF. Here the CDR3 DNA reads TGTGCCAGCACTAGGACTAGCGGTGAGCAGTTCTTC.

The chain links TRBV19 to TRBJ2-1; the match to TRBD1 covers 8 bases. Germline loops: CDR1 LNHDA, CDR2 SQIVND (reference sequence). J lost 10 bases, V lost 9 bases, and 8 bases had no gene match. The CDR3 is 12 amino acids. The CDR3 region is CASDDRGREQFF. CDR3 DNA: TGTGCCAGCGACGACAGGGGTCGGGAGCAGTTCTTC.

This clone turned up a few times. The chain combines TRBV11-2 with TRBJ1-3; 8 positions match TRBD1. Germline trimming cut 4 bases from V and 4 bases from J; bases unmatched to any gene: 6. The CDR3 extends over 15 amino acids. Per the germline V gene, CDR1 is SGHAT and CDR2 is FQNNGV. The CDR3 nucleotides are TGTGCCAGCAGCTCAACCAGGGGGCGCGGAAACACCATATATTTT. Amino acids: CASSSTRGRGNTIYF.

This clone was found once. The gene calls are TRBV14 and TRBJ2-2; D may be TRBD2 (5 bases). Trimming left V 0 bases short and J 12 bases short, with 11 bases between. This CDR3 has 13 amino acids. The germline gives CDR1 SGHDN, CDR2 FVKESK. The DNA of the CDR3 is TGTGCCAGCAGCCAAGACTTAAGCGGTCAGCTGTTTTTT. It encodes CASSQDLSGQLFF.

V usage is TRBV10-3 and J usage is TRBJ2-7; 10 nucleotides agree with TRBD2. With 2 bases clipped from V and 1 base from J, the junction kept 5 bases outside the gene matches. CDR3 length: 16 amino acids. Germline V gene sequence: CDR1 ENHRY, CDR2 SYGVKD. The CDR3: CAISEGLAGASYEQYV. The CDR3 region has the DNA TGTGCCATCAGTGAGGGGCTAGCGGGGGCATCCTACGAGCAGTACGTC.

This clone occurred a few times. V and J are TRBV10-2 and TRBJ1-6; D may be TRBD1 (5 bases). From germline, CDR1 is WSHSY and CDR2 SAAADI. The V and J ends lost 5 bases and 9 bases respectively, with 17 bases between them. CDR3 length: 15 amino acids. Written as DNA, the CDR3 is TGCGCCAGCAGTCCTCGGGGGTCCTTGGGTTCACCCCTCCACTTT. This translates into CASSPRGSLGSPLHF.

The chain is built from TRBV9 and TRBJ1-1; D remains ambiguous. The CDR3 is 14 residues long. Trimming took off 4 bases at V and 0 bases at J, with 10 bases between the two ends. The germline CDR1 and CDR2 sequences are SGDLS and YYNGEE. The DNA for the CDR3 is TGTGCCAGCAGCCCCGACGGGGTGAACACTGAAGCTTTCTTT. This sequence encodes CASSPDGVNTEAFF.

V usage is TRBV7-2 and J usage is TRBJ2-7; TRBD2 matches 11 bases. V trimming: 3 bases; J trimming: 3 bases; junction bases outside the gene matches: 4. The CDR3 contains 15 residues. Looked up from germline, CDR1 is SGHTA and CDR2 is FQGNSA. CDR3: CASSLGTSGGYEQYF. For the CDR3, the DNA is TGTGCCAGCAGCTTGGGGACTAGCGGAGGCTACGAGCAGTACTTC.

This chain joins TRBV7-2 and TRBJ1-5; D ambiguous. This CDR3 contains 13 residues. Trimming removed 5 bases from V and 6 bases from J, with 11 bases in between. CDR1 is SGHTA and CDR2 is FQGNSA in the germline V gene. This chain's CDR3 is CASSQRVAQPQHF. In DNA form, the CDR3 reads TGTGCCAGCAGCCAGCGGGTGGCTCAGCCCCAGCATTTT. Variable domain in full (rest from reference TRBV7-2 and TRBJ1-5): GAGVSQSPSNKVTEKGKDVELRCDPISGHTALYWYRQSLGQGLEFLIYFQGNSAPDKSGLPSDRFSAERTGGSVSTLTIQRTQQEDSAVYLCASSQRVAQPQHFGDGTRLSIL.

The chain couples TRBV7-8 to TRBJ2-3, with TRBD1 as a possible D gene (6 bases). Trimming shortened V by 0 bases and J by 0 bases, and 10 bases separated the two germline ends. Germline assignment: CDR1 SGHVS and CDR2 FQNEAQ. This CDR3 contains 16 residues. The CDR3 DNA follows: TGTGCCAGCAGCTTAGCGCAGGGGTCTAGCACAGATACGCAGTATTTT. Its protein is CASSLAQGSSTDTQYF.

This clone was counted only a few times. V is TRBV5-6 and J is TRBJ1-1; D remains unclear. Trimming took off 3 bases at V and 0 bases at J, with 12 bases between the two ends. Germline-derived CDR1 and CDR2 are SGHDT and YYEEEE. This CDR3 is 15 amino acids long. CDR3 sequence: CASSSFDNMNTEAFF. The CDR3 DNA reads TGTGCCAGCAGCTCGTTTGATAACATGAACACTGAAGCTTTCTTT.

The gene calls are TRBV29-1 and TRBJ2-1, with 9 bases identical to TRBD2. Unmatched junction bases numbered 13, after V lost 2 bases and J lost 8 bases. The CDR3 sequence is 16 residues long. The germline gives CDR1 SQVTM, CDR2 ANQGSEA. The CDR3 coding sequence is TGCAGCGTTGAATTTCGACTAGCGGAGTACCCAGATGAGCAGTTCTTC. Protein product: CSVEFRLAEYPDEQFF.

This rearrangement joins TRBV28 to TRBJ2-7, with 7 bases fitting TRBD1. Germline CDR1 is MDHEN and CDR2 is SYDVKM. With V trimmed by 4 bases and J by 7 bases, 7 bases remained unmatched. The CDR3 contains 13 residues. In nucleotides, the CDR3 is TGTGCCAGCAGTTCACCAACAGGGGTAGAGCAGTACGTC. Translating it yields CASSSPTGVEQYV.